This TCR beta chain derives from a study of shared clonotypes between healthy human individuals. Study results and caveats: Non-shared clonotypes had lower generation probabilities than those shared by all four donors.

V lost 0 bases to trimming and J lost 5 bases; unmatched junction nucleotides: 9. CDR1 MGHRA and CDR2 YSYEKL come from the germline V gene. The CDR3 has 17 residues. Donors included only healthy HIV-negative adults lacking recent acute infections or vaccinations. Replicate PCRs run on sorted subsets employed around 200 ng DNA, approximately 30,000 T cell genomes. Repertoires were generated with immunoSEQ multiplex PCR, while TCRdb's copy carries only in-frame clones and drops some. This sample has millions of clones, with around 90% found just once. Comment on this clone: As yet, its antigen is unknown.

The chain combines TRBV4-1 with TRBJ2-3, with 9 bases matching TRBD1. The receptor's source is a man younger than 30 in good health. The sequenced material came from naive CD4+ T cells sorted from blood. As to subset: CD45RA+ positively selected. CDR3 residues: CASSQDPGTGWEDTQYF. The DNA of the CDR3 is TGCGCCAGCAGCCAAGATCCCGGGACAGGGTGGGAAGATACGCAGTATTTT.